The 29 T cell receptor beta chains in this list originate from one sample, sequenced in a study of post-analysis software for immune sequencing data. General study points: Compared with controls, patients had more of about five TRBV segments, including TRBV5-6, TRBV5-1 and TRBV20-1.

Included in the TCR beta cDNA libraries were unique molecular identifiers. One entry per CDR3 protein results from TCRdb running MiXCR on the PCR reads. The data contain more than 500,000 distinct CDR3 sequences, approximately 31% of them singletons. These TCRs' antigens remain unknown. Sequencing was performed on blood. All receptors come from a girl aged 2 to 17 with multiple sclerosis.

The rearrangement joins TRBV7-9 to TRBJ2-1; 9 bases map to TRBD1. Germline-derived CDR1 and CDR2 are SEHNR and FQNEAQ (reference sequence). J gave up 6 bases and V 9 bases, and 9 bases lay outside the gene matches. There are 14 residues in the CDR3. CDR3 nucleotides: TGTGCCAGTCACAGGGGGCCCCGAATCAATGAGCAGTTCTTC. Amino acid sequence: CASHRGPRINEQFF.

The CDR3 nucleotides read TGTGCCAGCAGCCCCGTTGGGGGTAATGAGCAGTTCTTC. It yields the protein CASSPVGGNEQFF. The rearrangement links TRBV11-3 to TRBJ2-1, with D perhaps given as TRBD1 or TRBD2 (5 bases each). CDR1 SGHNT and CDR2 YENEEA come from the germline V gene. V gave up 5 bases and J gave up 7 bases, with 12 bases separating them. CDR3 length: 13 residues.

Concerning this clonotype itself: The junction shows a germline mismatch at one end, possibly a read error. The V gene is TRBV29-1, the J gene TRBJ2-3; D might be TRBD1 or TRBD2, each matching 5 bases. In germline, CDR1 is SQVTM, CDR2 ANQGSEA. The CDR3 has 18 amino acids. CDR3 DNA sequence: TGCAGCGTTGAAGATTTAAGGTCCGGGGCAGGCAGCACAGATGCGCAGTATTTT. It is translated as CSVEDLRSGAGSTDAQYF.

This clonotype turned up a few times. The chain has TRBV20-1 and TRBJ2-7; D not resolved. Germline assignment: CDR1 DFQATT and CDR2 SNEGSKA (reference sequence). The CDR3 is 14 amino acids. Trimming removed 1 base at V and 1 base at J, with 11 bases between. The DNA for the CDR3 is TGCAGTGCTAGAGTTGGCTTGGGATCCTACGAGCAGTACTTC. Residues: CSARVGLGSYEQYF.

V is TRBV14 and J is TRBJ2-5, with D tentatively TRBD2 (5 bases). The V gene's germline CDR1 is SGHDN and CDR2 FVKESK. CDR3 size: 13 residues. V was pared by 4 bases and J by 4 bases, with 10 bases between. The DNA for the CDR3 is TGTGCCAGCAGCCCAGTAGGGAGAGAGACCCAGTACTTC. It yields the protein CASSPVGRETQYF.

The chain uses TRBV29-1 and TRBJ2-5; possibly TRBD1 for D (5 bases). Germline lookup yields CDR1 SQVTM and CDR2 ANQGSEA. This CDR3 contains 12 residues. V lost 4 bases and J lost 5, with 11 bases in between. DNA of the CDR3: TGCAGCGTTGCTGGGGCGACGGAGACCCAGTACTTC. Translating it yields CSVAGATETQYF.

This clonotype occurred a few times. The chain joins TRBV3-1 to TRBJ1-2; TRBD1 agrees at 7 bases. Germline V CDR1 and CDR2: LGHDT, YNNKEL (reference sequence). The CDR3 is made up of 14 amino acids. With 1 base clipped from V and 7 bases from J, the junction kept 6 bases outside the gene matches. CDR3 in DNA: TGTGCCAGCAGCCAAGCAGAGGGGGCGATTGGCTACACCTTC. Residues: CASSQAEGAIGYTF.

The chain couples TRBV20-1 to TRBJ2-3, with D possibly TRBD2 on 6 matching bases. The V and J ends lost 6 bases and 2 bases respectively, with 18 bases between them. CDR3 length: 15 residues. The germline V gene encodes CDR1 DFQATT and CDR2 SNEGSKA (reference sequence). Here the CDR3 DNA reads TGCAGTGCCCCCATGTCTGGAGGGTACACAGATACGCAGTATTTT. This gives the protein CSAPMSGGYTDTQYF.

For the CDR3, the DNA is TGTGCCAGCGGAGGAGGGGCAGGGGGCTTAGCGACTAATGAAAAACTGTTTTTT. Translated, it gives CASGGGAGGLATNEKLFF. V is TRBV6-1 and J is TRBJ1-4; 8 nucleotides align to TRBD1. The CDR3 runs 18 residues. V shed 8 bases, J shed 2 bases, and the junction held 16 bases outside the gene matches. Germline CDR1 and CDR2: MNHNS and SASEGT.

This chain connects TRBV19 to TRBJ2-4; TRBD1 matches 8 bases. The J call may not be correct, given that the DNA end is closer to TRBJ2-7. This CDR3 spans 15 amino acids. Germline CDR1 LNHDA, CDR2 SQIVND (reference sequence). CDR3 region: CATSPTGDYRYEQYF. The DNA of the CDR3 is TGTGCCACTTCGCCGACAGGGGATTATCGCTACGAGCAGTACTTC.

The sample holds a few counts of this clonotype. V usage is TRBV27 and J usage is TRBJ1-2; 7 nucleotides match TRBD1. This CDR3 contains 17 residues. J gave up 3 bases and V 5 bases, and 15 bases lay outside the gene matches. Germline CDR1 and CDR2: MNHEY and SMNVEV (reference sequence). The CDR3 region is CASSPGTVQVGYYGYTF. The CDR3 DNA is TGTGCCAGCAGTCCCGGGACAGTGCAGGTCGGGTACTATGGCTACACCTTC.

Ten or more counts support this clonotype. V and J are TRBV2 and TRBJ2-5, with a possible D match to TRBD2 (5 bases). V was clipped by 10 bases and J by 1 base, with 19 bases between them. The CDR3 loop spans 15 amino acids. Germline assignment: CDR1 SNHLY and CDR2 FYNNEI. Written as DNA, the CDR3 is TGTGCCACCCAGAGGGAACGGGGTATCCAAGAGACCCAGTACTTC. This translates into CATQRERGIQETQYF.

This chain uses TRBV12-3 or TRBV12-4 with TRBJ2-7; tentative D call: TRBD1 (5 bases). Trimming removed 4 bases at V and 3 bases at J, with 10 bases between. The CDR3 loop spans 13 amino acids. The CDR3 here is CASSSDSFYEQYF. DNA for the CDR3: TGTGCCAGCAGTTCTGACAGTTTCTACGAGCAGTACTTC.

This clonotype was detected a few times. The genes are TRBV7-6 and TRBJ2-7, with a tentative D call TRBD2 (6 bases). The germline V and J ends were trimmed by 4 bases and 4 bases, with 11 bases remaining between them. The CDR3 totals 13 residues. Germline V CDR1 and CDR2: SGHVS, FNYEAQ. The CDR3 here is CASSSRRGYEQYF. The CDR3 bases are TGTGCCAGCAGCTCGCGGAGGGGTTACGAGCAGTACTTC.

The CDR3 protein is CASSETGGSPLHF. CDR3 in DNA: TGTGCCAGCAGTGAAACAGGGGGATCACCCCTCCACTTT. The V and J genes are TRBV25-1 and TRBJ1-6, with 8 bases identical to TRBD1. Germline lookup yields CDR1 MGHDK and CDR2 SYGVNS. The CDR3 spans 13 residues. The junction had 1 base not matched to a gene; V was cut back by 2 bases and J by 10 bases.

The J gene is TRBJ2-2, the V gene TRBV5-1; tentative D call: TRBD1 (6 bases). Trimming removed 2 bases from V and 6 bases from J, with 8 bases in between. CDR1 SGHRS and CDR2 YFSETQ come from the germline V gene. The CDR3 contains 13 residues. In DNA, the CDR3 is TGCGCCAGCAGCTTCTGGGGGCCCGGGGAGCTGTTTTTT. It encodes CASSFWGPGELFF.

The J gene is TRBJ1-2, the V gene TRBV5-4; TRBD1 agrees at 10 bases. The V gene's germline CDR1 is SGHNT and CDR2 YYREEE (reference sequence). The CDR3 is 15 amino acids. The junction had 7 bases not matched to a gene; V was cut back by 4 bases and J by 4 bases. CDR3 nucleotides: TGTGCCAGCAGCGTCCTGACAGGGGGCGGCTATGGCTACACCTTC. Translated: CASSVLTGGGYGYTF. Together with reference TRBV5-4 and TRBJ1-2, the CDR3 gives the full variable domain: ETGVTQSPTHLIKTRGQQVTLRCSSQSGHNTVSWYQQALGQGPQFIFQYYREEENGRGNFPPRFSGLQFPNYSSELNVNALELDDSALYLCASSVLTGGGYGYTFGSGTRLTVV.

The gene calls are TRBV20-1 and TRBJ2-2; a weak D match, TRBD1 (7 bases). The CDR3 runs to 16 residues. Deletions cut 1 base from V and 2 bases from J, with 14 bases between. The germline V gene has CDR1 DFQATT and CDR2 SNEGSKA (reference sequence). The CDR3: CSARGQGGGNTGELFF. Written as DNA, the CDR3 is TGCAGTGCTAGAGGCCAGGGGGGCGGTAACACCGGGGAGCTGTTTTTT.

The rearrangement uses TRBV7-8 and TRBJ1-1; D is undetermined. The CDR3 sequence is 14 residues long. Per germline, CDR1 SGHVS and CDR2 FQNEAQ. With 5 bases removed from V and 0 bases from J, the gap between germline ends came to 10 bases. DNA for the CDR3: TGTGCCAGCAGCATAACCACAGTGAACACTGAAGCTTTCTTT. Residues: CASSITTVNTEAFF.

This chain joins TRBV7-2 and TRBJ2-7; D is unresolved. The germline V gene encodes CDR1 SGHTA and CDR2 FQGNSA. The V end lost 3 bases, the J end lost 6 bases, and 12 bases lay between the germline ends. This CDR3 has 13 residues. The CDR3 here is CASSFGPTGEQYF. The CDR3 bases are TGTGCCAGCAGCTTTGGCCCCACGGGCGAGCAGTACTTC.

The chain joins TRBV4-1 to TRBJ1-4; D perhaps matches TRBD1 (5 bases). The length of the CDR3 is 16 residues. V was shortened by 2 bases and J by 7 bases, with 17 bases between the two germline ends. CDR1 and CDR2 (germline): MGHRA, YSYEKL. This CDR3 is CASSQPGTGFGEKLFF. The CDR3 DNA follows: TGCGCCAGCAGCCAACCCGGGACGGGCTTCGGTGAAAAACTGTTTTTT.

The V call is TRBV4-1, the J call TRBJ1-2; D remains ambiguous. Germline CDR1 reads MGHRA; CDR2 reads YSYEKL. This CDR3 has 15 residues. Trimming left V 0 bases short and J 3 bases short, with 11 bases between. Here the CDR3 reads CASSQEWSADYGYTF. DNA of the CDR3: TGCGCCAGCAGCCAAGAGTGGAGTGCGGACTATGGCTACACCTTC.

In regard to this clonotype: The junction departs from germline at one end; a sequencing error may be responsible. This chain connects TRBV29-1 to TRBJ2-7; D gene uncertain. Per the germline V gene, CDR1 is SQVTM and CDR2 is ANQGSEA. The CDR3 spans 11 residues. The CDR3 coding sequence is TGCGGCGTTGCTTTACCTAAGGAGCAGTACTTC. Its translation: CGVALPKEQYF.

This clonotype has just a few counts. This CDR3 is CASSLETDPRPPLHF. DNA of the CDR3: TGTGCCAGCAGCTTAGAGACAGACCCTAGGCCACCCCTCCACTTT. The chain employs TRBV7-3 and TRBJ1-6; possible D gene TRBD1, 5 bases. The CDR3 is 15 residues long. Trimming pared 2 bases from V and 11 bases from J, leaving 16 bases between. The V gene's germline CDR1 is SGHTA and CDR2 FQGTGA.

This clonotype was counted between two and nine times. For the CDR3, the DNA is TGTGCCATCAGTGATGAAACTACGCAGTATTTT. Protein product: CAISDETTQYF. The chain employs TRBV10-3 and TRBJ2-3, with D unresolved. V lost 3 bases, J lost 8 bases, and 6 bases lay in between. In germline, CDR1 is ENHRY, CDR2 SYGVKD. The CDR3 contains 11 residues.

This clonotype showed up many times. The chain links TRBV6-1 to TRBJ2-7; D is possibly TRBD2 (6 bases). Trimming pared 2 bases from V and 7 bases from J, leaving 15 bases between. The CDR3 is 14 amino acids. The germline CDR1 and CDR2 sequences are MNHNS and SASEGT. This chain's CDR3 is CASSEWGDYREQYF. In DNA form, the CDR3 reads TGTGCCAGCAGTGAATGGGGGGATTATAGAGAGCAGTACTTC.

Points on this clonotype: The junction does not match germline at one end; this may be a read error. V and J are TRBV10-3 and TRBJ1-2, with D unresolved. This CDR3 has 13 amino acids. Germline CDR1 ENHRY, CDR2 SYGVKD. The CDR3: CAISEEGVYGCTF. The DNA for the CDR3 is TGTGCCATCAGTGAGGAGGGCGTCTATGGCTGCACCTTC.

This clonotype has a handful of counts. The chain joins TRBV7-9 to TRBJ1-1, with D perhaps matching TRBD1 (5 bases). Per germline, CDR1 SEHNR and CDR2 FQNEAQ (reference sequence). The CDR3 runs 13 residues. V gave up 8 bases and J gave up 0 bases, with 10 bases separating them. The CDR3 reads CASGLTVNTEAFF. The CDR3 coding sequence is TGTGCCAGCGGATTGACAGTGAACACTGAAGCTTTCTTT. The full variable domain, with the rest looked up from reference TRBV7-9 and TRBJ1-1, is DTGVSQNPRHKITKRGQNVTFRCDPISEHNRLYWYRQTLGQGPEFLTYFQNEAQLEKSRLLSDRFSAERPKGSFSTLEIQRTEQGDSAMYLCASGLTVNTEAFFGQGTRLTVV.

CDR3 bases: TGTGCCAGCAGCCAAGAGGGCGCAGTACAAGAGACCCAGTACTTC. Protein sequence: CASSQEGAVQETQYF. The rearrangement uses TRBV3-1 and TRBJ2-5; D is undetermined. This CDR3 has 15 amino acids. Looked up from germline, CDR1 is LGHDT and CDR2 is YNNKEL (reference sequence). The V end was cut by 0 bases, the J end by 2 bases, with 10 bases between.